This entry features one TCR beta chain sequence. The target antigen is unknown. The record originates from a study of cytomegalovirus exposure and HLA in healthy donors. In the study overall: HLA-typed donors contributed some 77 million unique TCRs, which were held in an early data release. Overall study results and limits: Links to common viral pathogens appeared, in a later analysis, for several of the most significant clusters. Reportedly, cytomegalovirus status was diagnosed with high sensitivity and specificity.

The V gene lost 2 bases and the J gene lost 6 bases, with 17 bases spanning the gap. CDR1 and CDR2 (germline): LGHNA, YNFKEQ. The CDR3 loop spans 16 amino acids. This PCR relied on a set of 60 Vbeta primers and 13 Jbeta primers. Only in-frame clones appear in the TCRdb table, and some are missing; sequencing was by immunoSEQ multiplex PCR. The sample yields 85,000 to 120,000 clones, less than 85% seen once. V usage is TRBV4-2 and J usage is TRBJ1-5; a weak D match, TRBD1 (6 bases). The specimen sequenced was PBMCs. The clonotype originates from a man aged 60 to 69 in good health and CMV-seronegative. CDR3 DNA sequence: TGTGCCAGCAGCCAAAGTCGAGGGGGGGAGGGTCAGCCCCAGCATTTT. Encoded protein: CASSQSRGGEGQPQHF.